The rows below give T cell receptor beta chains drawn from one sample of a study of cytomegalovirus exposure and HLA in healthy donors. Profiled with immunoSEQ multiplex PCR; TCRdb holds only in-frame clones, not every one. The sample yields about 130,000 clones, 65% to 80% seen once. The specimen was PBMCs. These receptors all stem from a male donor in good health and CMV-seropositive. The CDR3 runs from the conserved cysteine through the conserved F or W. D genes are given only for firm matches. For some rows the clone size is stated as once, few or many, or as a class when expanded; others skip it.

D,J,V,size,DNA,CDR3
NA,TRBJ1-4,TRBV7-9,NA,TGTTCCAGCAGCTTAAGTCGCGGTTCTAATGAAAAACTGTTTTTT,CSSSLSRGSNEKLFF
TRBD2,TRBJ2-7,TRBV5-1,NA,TGCGCCAGCAGCACAGGACTAGCTACCGAGCAGTACTTC,CASSTGLATEQYF
NA,TRBJ2-7,TRBV13,NA,TGTGCCAGCAGCTTAATCGACAGATACGAGCAGTACTTC,CASSLIDRYEQYF
NA,TRBJ2-7,TRBV7-2,NA,TGTGCCAGCACCGTAGGGGGGGGGAGTACCTACGAGCAGTACTTC,CASTVGGGSTYEQYF
TRBD1,TRBJ1-2,TRBV5-1,NA,TGCGCCAGCAGCTTGATGGACAGGGGTAACGGCTACACCTTC,CASSLMDRGNGYTF
TRBD2,TRBJ2-1,TRBV5-1,NA,TGCGCCAGCAGCTTGAATCCGGGAGGGGTCGGCAATGAGCAGTTCTTC,CASSLNPGGVGNEQFF
TRBD2,TRBJ2-2,TRBV5-1,NA,TGCGCCAGCAGCGCGGACGCTAGCGGGGGGTCCGGGGAGCTGTTTTTT,CASSADASGGSGELFF
TRBD2,TRBJ2-7,TRBV9,NA,TGTGCCAGCAGTGCGGGACTAGCGGGAGTTTCCTACGAGCAGTACTTC,CASSAGLAGVSYEQYF
NA,TRBJ2-7,TRBV2,NA,TGTGCCAGCAGGGGGGACACCTACGAGCAGTACTTC,CASRGDTYEQYF
TRBD1,TRBJ1-3,TRBV29-1,NA,TGCAGCGCCTTTTCTCGACAGGGTGGAAACACCATATATTTT,CSAFSRQGGNTIYF
TRBD1,TRBJ2-7,TRBV5-6,NA,TGTGCCAGCAGCTTGGAACCGGGACAGGGGAGCTACGAGCAGTACTTC,CASSLEPGQGSYEQYF
TRBD1,TRBJ2-6,TRBV28,few,TGTGCCAGCAGCTTACGAAGGGACAGCAGCTCTGGGGCCAACGTCCTGACTTTC,CASSLRRDSSSGANVLTF
TRBD2,TRBJ2-3,TRBV15,few,TGTGCCACCGGACTAGCGGGACCCACAGATACGCAGTATTTT,CATGLAGPTDTQYF
NA,TRBJ2-1,TRBV7-2,few,TGTGCCAGCAGCTTTAGTGGGAGTTTCTCCTACAATGAGCAGTTCTTC,CASSFSGSFSYNEQFF
NA,TRBJ2-1,TRBV5-1,few,TGCGCCAGCAGCTTGGGCCCGCAGCTTGGTCGGGAGTACGGCTACAATGAGCAGTTCTTC,CASSLGPQLGREYGYNEQFF
NA,TRBJ1-4,TRBV2,NA,TGTGCCATTAAGCCGGGAGGGGATCAGGAAAAACTGTTTTTT,CAIKPGGDQEKLFF
TRBD2,TRBJ2-3,TRBV5-1,NA,TGCGCCAGCAGCTTTCAGAGCGGGAGAAGTGAAGATACGCAGTATTTT,CASSFQSGRSEDTQYF
NA,TRBJ2-2,TRBV6-4,few,TGTGCCAGCAGTGACAGACAAACCGGGGAGCTGTTTTTT,CASSDRQTGELFF
TRBD2,TRBJ2-1,TRBV11-2,NA,TGTGCCAGCAGCTTAGTGGCTAGCGGGTGGTCCCCGGCCAATGAGCAGTTCTTC,CASSLVASGWSPANEQFF
NA,TRBJ2-5,TRBV7-2,few,TGTGCCAGCAGCTTGAAGGCCGGGACTGGCGGGGTACAAGAGACCCAGTACTTC,CASSLKAGTGGVQETQYF
TRBD2,TRBJ2-2,TRBV11-3,NA,TGTGCCAGCAGCTCCGGGACTAGCGGGAGGAACACCGGGGAGCTGTTTTTT,CASSSGTSGRNTGELFF
TRBD2,TRBJ2-5,TRBV7-2,NA,TGTGCCAGCAGCTTGACTAGCGGGGGGTTACAAGAGACCCAGTACTTC,CASSLTSGGLQETQYF
TRBD1,TRBJ1-5,TRBV6-6,NA,TGTGCCAGCAGTGCCTCACAGGGGGCGAGCAATCAGCCCCAGCATTTT,CASSASQGASNQPQHF
NA,TRBJ2-5,TRBV7-2,few,TGTGCCAGCAGCTCATTTACAGGGAAGGAGACCCAGTACTTC,CASSSFTGKETQYF
NA,TRBJ2-5,TRBV5-4,NA,TGTGCCAGCAGCTTTAGCGGACCGGAGACCCAGTACTTC,CASSFSGPETQYF
NA,TRBJ1-6,TRBV2,NA,TGTGCCAGCAGTGTGGCGGAGCCAACCAATTCACCCCTCCACTTT,CASSVAEPTNSPLHF
TRBD1,TRBJ1-5,TRBV27,NA,TGTGCCAGCAGTCCTGGGACAGAGAATCAGCCCCAGCATTTT,CASSPGTENQPQHF
TRBD2,TRBJ2-3,TRBV9,NA,TGTGCCAGCAGCCAGGGGACTAGCGGGACAGATACGCAGTATTTT,CASSQGTSGTDTQYF
TRBD1,TRBJ1-1,TRBV27,NA,TGTGCCAGCAGGGGGACAGCCGGTGCATGGAACACTGAAGCTTTCTTT,CASRGTAGAWNTEAFF
NA,TRBJ1-2,TRBV28,NA,TGTGCCAGCAGTTTAGCGCAGGGGTCGGGAGGCTACACCTTC,CASSLAQGSGGYTF
NA,TRBJ1-2,TRBV6-5,NA,TGTGCCAGCAGTAGGGGGGGCCACTATGGCTACACCTTC,CASSRGGHYGYTF
NA,TRBJ2-1,TRBV7-6,NA,TGTGCCAGCAGTAGAAGTGAAGAGCAGTTCTTC,CASSRSEEQFF
NA,TRBJ1-1,TRBV21-1,NA,TGTGCCAGCAGCAATGAAGGGACAGGGGGCAATCACACTGAAGCTTTCTTT,CASSNEGTGGNHTEAFF
NA,TRBJ2-7,TRBV7-9,NA,TGTTCCAGCACCCTCTTGGGGCAGCAGTACTTC,CSSTLLGQQYF
NA,TRBJ2-2,TRBV5-1,NA,TGCGCCAGCAGCTTGGCTGCTTGGAGCCGGAACACCGGGGAGCTGTTTTTT,CASSLAAWSRNTGELFF
NA,TRBJ2-5,TRBV14,NA,TGTGCCAGCAGCCAAGTCGCGTCCCACCAACAAGAGACCCAGTACTTC,CASSQVASHQQETQYF
NA,TRBJ1-4,TRBV7-3,NA,TGTGCCAGCAGCTACCTTTGGGGGGGTGATAATGAAAAACTGTTTTTT,CASSYLWGGDNEKLFF
NA,TRBJ1-1,TRBV18,NA,TGTGCCAGCTCACCGCCCGGTTGGGGGGGCGGAACTGAAGCTTTCTTT,CASSPPGWGGGTEAFF
TRBD1,TRBJ1-1,TRBV19,NA,TGTGCCAGTAGTCCTACGACAGGGTCCACTGAAGCTTTCTTT,CASSPTTGSTEAFF
NA,TRBJ2-7,TRBV7-9,NA,TGTTCCAGCAGGCAGATGGAGTACGAGCAGTACTTC,CSSRQMEYEQYF
TRBD2,TRBJ2-1,TRBV5-3,few,TGTGCCAGAAGCTGGGGACTAGCGATCAATGAGCAGTTCTTC,CARSWGLAINEQFF